This T cell receptor beta chain was recovered during a study of early T cells in non-severe SARS-CoV-2 infection. Regarding this clonotype: What it binds is unknown.

Researchers tagged individual cDNA molecules with unique molecular identifiers. TCRdb used MiXCR to reprocess the 5' RACE reads, holding one entry per CDR3 protein. The data show around 57,000 distinct CDR3 sequences, approximately 6.7% seen once. Study conclusions and caveats: VDJdb-based annotation leaned toward anti-spike CD8 responses and missed private and CD4 specificities.

Germline V gene data show CDR1 as SGHAT and CDR2 as FQNNGV. Trimming cost V 3 bases and J 4 bases; bases outside gene matches: 12. The length of the CDR3 is 19 residues. V usage is TRBV11-2 and J usage is TRBJ2-3, with TRBD2 matching over 14 bases. What was sequenced was whole blood. The receptor's source is an adult who was a healthcare worker with PCR-confirmed SARS-CoV-2 infection or an uninfected control (not recorded which). The CDR3 DNA reads TGTGCCAGCAGCTTGGGGACTAGCGGGGGCGTTATGGCCTCAGATACGCAGTATTTT. Translated: CASSLGTSGGVMASDTQYF.